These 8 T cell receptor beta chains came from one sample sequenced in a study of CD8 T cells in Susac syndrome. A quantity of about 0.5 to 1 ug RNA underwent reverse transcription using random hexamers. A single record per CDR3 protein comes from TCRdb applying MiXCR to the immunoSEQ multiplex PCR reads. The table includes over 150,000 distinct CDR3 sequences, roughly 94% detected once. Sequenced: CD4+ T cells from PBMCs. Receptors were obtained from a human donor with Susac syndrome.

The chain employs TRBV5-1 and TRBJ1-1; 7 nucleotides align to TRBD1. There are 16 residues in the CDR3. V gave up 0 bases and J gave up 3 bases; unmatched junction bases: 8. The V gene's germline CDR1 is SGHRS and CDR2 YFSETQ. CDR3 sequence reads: CASSLVFRGQDTEAFF. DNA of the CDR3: TGCGCCAGCAGCTTGGTGTTTAGGGGGCAGGACACTGAAGCTTTCTTT.

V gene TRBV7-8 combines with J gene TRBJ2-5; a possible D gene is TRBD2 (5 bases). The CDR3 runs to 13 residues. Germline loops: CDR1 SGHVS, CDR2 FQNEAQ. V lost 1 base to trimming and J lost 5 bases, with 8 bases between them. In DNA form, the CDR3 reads TGTGCCAGCAGCTTAGTCAGGAGGGAGACCCAGTACTTC. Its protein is CASSLVRRETQYF. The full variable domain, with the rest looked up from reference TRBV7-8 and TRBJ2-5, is GAGVSQSPRYKVAKRGQDVALRCDPISGHVSLFWYQQALGQGPEFLTYFQNEAQLDKSGLPSDRFFAERPEGSVSTLKIQRTQQEDSAVYLCASSLVRRETQYFGPGTRLLVL.

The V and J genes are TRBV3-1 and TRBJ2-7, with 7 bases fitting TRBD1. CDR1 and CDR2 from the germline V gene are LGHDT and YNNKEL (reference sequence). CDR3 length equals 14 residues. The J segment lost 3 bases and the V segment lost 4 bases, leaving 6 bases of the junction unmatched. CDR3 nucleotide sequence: TGTGCCAGCAGCCTCGGGACAGTTTACTACGAGCAGTACTTC. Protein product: CASSLGTVYYEQYF.

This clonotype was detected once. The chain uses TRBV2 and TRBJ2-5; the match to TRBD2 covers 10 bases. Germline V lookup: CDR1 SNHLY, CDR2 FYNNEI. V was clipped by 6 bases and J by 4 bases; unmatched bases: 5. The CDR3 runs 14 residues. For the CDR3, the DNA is TGTGCCAGCAGGACCAGCGGGAGGGTAGAGACCCAGTACTTC. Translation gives CASRTSGRVETQYF.

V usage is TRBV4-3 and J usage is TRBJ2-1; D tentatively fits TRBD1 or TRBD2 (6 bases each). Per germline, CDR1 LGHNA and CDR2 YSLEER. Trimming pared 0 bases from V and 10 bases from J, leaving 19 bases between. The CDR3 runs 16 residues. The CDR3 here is CASSQESGVVGGEQFF. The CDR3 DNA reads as TGCGCCAGCAGCCAAGAATCGGGCGTGGTGGGGGGCGAGCAGTTCTTC.

Written as DNA, the CDR3 is TGTGCCAGCAGTTCGGAAAGCGGGAGCTTTGATACGCAGTATTTT. This translates into CASSSESGSFDTQYF. The chain is built from TRBV12-3 or TRBV12-4 and TRBJ2-3, with TRBD2 identical over 8 bases. CDR3 length equals 15 residues. Trimming took 4 bases from V and 6 from J; bases not matched to a gene: 9.

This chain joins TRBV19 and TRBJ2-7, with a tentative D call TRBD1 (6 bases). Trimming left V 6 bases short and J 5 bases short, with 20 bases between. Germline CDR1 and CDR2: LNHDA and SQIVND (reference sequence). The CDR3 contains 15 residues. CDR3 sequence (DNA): TGTGCCAGTAGCCCCCGCAGGGGTTCGGGCCACGAGCAGTACTTC. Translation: CASSPRRGSGHEQYF.

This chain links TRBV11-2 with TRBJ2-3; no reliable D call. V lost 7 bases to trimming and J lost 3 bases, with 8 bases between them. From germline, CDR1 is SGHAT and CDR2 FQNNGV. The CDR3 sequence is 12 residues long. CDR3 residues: CASTRRTDTQYF. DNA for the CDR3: TGTGCCAGCACCCGGCGTACAGATACGCAGTATTTT.